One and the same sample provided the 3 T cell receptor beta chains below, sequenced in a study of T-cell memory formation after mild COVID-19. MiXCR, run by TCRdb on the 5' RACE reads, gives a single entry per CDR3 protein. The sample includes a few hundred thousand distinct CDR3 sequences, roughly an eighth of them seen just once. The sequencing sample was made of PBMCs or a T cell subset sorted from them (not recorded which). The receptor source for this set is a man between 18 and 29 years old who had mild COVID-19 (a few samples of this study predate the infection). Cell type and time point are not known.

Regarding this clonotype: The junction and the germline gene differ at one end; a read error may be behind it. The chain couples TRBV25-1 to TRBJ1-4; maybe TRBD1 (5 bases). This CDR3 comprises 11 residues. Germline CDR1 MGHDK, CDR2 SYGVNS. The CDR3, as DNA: TGTGCCAGCAGTGGACCGGGACTTATTCTTTTT. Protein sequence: CASSGPGLILF.

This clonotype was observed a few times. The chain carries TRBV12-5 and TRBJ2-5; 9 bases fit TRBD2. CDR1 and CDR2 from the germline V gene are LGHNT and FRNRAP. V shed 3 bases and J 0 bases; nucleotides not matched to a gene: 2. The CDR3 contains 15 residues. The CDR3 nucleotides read TGTGCTAGTGGTTTAAGCGGGGGGTACCAAGAGACCCAGTACTTC. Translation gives CASGLSGGYQETQYF. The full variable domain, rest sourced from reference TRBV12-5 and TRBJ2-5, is DARVTQTPRHKVTEMGQEVTMRCQPILGHNTVFWYRQTMMQGLELLAYFRNRAPLDDSGMPKDRFSAEMPDATLATLKIQPSEPRDSAVYFCASGLSGGYQETQYFGPGTRLLVL.

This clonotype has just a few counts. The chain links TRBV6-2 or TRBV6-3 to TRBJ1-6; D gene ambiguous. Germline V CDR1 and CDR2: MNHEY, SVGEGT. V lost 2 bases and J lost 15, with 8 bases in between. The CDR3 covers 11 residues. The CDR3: CASSYGIHLHF. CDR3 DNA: TGTGCCAGCAGTTACGGGATACACCTCCACTTT.